One sample yielded the 12 T cell receptor beta chains listed below, sequenced in a study of T cells in Graves' hyperthyroidism and ophthalmopathy (dated by TCRdb to between 2018 and 2020). Libraries came from multiplex PCR. TCRdb lists the instrument as Illumina HiSeq 2000. The TCR beta CDR3 regions were amplified from RNA transcripts. The TCR CDR3 was subjected to a first round of RT-PCR using the HTBI primer set and the Qiagen OneStep RT-PCR kit. The public sequencing data were trimmed at Q25 with fastp and processed into clonotypes with MiXCR by TCRdb, which kept only in-frame beta chains. Each CDR3 protein gets just one entry, which takes the most common genes and DNA from the rows behind it. The sample records hundreds of thousands of distinct CDR3 sequences, roughly 15% of which are singletons. Over 3.5% of the sample goes to the ten largest clones. What was sequenced was blood. The receptors were sampled from a woman aged 40 to 50 with Graves' ophthalmopathy.

This clonotype was detected ten times or more. The chain recombines TRBV9 with TRBJ2-3; TRBD2 matches at 9 bases. Looked up from germline, CDR1 is SGDLS and CDR2 is YYNGEE. This CDR3 contains 15 residues. The trim removed 6 bases at V and 1 base at J, leaving 6 bases unmatched. The CDR3 is CASTASGTRTDTQYF. CDR3 bases: TGTGCCAGCACGGCTAGCGGGACTCGCACAGATACGCAGTATTTT.

This clonotype has a count of ten or more. The V call is TRBV6-5, the J call TRBJ1-5; 8 positions agree with TRBD1. The length of the CDR3 is 15 residues. Germline V lookup: CDR1 MNHEY, CDR2 SVGAGI. Trimming took 6 bases from V and 0 from J; bases not matched to a gene: 4. Here the CDR3 DNA reads TGTGCCAGCAGAAGGGACAGGTATAGCAATCAGCCCCAGCATTTT. This sequence encodes CASRRDRYSNQPQHF.

This clonotype was found many times. The V and J genes are TRBV12-5 and TRBJ2-5; the D is unclear. V was clipped by 2 bases and J by 4 bases, with 11 bases between them. From germline, CDR1 is LGHNT and CDR2 FRNRAP. CDR3 length: 14 amino acids. The CDR3 DNA reads as TGTGCTAGTGGTTTGTCCTTCCCGGGAGAGACCCAGTACTTC. Translating gives CASGLSFPGETQYF.

This clonotype was counted ten times or more. This chain uses TRBV2 with TRBJ2-2; D is uncertain. This CDR3 region has 12 residues. CDR1 and CDR2 from the germline V gene are SNHLY and FYNNEI. The CDR3 DNA follows: TGTGCGAGGAGTTCGAACACCGGGGAGCTGTTTTTT. Protein sequence: CARSSNTGELFF.

This clonotype was counted ten times or more. The V call is TRBV27, the J call TRBJ1-1, with D tentatively TRBD1 (5 bases). There are 15 residues in the CDR3. Looked up from germline, CDR1 is MNHEY and CDR2 is SMNVEV (reference sequence). The V and J ends lost 1 base and 1 base respectively, with 10 bases between them. Written as DNA, the CDR3 is TGTGCCAGCAGTTTATACCTGGGGACGAACACTGAAGCTTTCTTT. The encoded protein is CASSLYLGTNTEAFF.

This clonotype has a count of ten or more. This sequence joins TRBV4-1 and TRBJ2-2; no clear D gene. The V end was cut by 0 bases, the J end by 5 bases, with 7 bases between. Germline V lookup: CDR1 MGHRA, CDR2 YSYEKL. The CDR3 loop spans 14 amino acids. CDR3 nucleotide sequence: TGCGCCAGCAGCCAAGAGTACGAAACCGGGGAGCTGTTTTTT. This translates into CASSQEYETGELFF.

The CDR3 protein is CASIRGIVGSSTQYF. CDR3 DNA: TGTGCCAGCATTCGGGGCATAGTGGGTTCGTCGACCCAGTACTTC. This sequence joins TRBV5-5 and TRBJ2-5, with D tentatively TRBD1 or TRBD2 (5 bases each). Trimming pared 6 bases from V and 7 bases from J, leaving 22 bases between. From germline, CDR1 is SGHKS and CDR2 YYEKEE (reference sequence). The CDR3 sequence is 15 residues long.

This clonotype was picked up many times. The chain combines TRBV6-1 with TRBJ1-3; D remains unclear. The germline V and J ends were trimmed by 6 bases and 0 bases, with 6 bases remaining between them. Per germline, CDR1 MNHNS and CDR2 SASEGT. This CDR3 region has 13 residues. This chain's CDR3 is CASRAASGNTIYF. In DNA form, the CDR3 reads TGTGCCAGCAGAGCAGCCTCTGGAAACACCATATATTTT.

This clonotype was detected many times. The chain uses TRBV20-1 and TRBJ2-7; 8 nucleotides match TRBD1. The CDR3 is 16 amino acids. From germline, CDR1 is DFQATT and CDR2 SNEGSKA (reference sequence). V lost 0 bases to trimming and J lost 2 bases; unmatched junction nucleotides: 9. CDR3 DNA sequence: TGCAGTGCTAGAGATAGTGGGACAGGTTCCCCCTACGAGCAGTACTTC. Encoded protein: CSARDSGTGSPYEQYF.

At least ten counts were recorded for this clonotype. The V gene is TRBV20-1, the J gene TRBJ2-7; a possible D gene is TRBD1 (6 bases). Germline CDR1 is DFQATT and CDR2 is SNEGSKA (reference sequence). CDR3 length: 16 amino acids. Trimming shortened V by 0 bases and J by 4 bases, and 19 bases separated the two germline ends. CDR3 amino acids: CSARESEGQRQYEQYF. As DNA, the CDR3 is TGCAGTGCTAGAGAGTCCGAAGGACAGAGGCAATACGAGCAGTACTTC.

This chain joins TRBV19 and TRBJ1-3; D is undetermined. The V and J ends lost 5 bases and 0 bases respectively, with 14 bases between them. The CDR3 has 16 amino acids. Germline V lookup: CDR1 LNHDA, CDR2 SQIVND (reference sequence). CDR3 in DNA: TGTGCCAGTAGTCGGGCCCCGGGCTCCTCTGGAAACACCATATATTTT. It yields the protein CASSRAPGSSGNTIYF. The full variable domain, with the rest looked up from reference TRBV19 and TRBJ1-3, is DGGITQSPKYLFRKEGQNVTLSCEQNLNHDAMYWYRQDPGQGLRLIYYSQIVNDFQKGDIAEGYSVSREKKESFPLTVTSAQKNPTAFYLCASSRAPGSSGNTIYFGEGSWLTVV.

There are many counts of this clonotype. The chain employs TRBV29-1 and TRBJ2-7; D gene unclear. The CDR3 is made up of 11 amino acids. Germline CDR1 SQVTM, CDR2 ANQGSEA. Between the trimmed V and J ends, which lost 6 bases and 4 bases, there was a span of 10 bases. CDR3: CSVKELYEQYF. CDR3 nucleotides: TGCAGCGTCAAGGAGCTGTACGAGCAGTACTTC.